A single sample gave rise to the 5 T cell receptor beta chains below, sequenced in a study of cytomegalovirus exposure and HLA in healthy donors. This PCR relied on a set of 60 Vbeta primers and 13 Jbeta primers. This table comes from immunoSEQ multiplex PCR, and its TCRdb copy is limited to in-frame clones, with some not included. The sample lists about 170,000 clones; 80% to 90% were seen once. Specimen: PBMCs. All receptors derive from a male donor in good health and CMV-seronegative.

This rearrangement joins TRBV5-1 to TRBJ2-7; the D is unclear. This CDR3 region has 12 residues. V shed 0 bases and J shed 5 bases, with 6 bases lying between them. Germline assignment: CDR1 SGHRS and CDR2 YFSETQ. The CDR3 protein is CASSLVPNEQYF. CDR3 nucleotides: TGCGCCAGCAGCTTGGTCCCTAACGAGCAGTACTTC.

The J gene is TRBJ2-7, the V gene TRBV5-5; TRBD1 might be the D (5 bases). The CDR3 spans 14 residues. Per germline, CDR1 SGHKS and CDR2 YYEKEE (reference sequence). The V end lost 2 bases, the J end lost 3 bases, and 12 bases lay between the germline ends. The CDR3 sequence: CASSFLGQVYEQYF. Written as DNA, the CDR3 is TGTGCCAGCAGCTTCCTGGGGCAGGTCTACGAGCAGTACTTC. Full variable domain (remainder filled in from reference TRBV5-5 and TRBJ2-7): DAGVTQSPTHLIKTRGQQVTLRCSPISGHKSVSWYQQVLGQGPQFIFQYYEKEERGRGNFPDRFSARQFPNYSSELNVNALLLGDSALYLCASSFLGQVYEQYFGPGTRLTVT.

This clone was seen a handful of times. The CDR3 is CASSQEITGQASNQPQHF. The DNA of the CDR3 is TGCGCCAGCAGCCAAGAAATTACGGGACAGGCTAGCAATCAGCCCCAGCATTTT. V gene TRBV4-1 combines with J gene TRBJ1-5; 8 bases match TRBD1. The CDR3 length is 18 residues. Per germline, CDR1 MGHRA and CDR2 YSYEKL. The V gene end was trimmed by 0 bases and the J gene end by 0 bases; junction bases not matched to a gene: 7.

The CDR3 region is CASSRGQFYGYTF. CDR3 DNA: TGCGCCAGCAGCCGAGGACAGTTCTATGGCTACACCTTC. V is TRBV4-1 and J is TRBJ1-2, with D possibly being TRBD1 (6 bases). This CDR3 contains 13 residues. In germline, CDR1 is MGHRA, CDR2 YSYEKL. V was clipped by 4 bases and J by 4 bases, with 10 bases between them.

The chain employs TRBV7-2 and TRBJ1-1; D is possibly TRBD1 (6 bases). The CDR3 loop spans 15 amino acids. The germline V and J ends were trimmed by 5 bases and 1 base, with 14 bases remaining between them. In germline, CDR1 is SGHTA, CDR2 FQGNSA. CDR3 in DNA: TGTGCCAGCAGCCTAGGGGGGGTAGGGAACACTGAAGCTTTCTTT. Residues: CASSLGGVGNTEAFF.